Listed below are T cell receptor beta chains from one sample, sequenced in a study of a mutant IDH1 vaccine in newly diagnosed glioma. The repertoire was sequenced with immunoSEQ multiplex PCR; TCRdb's copy has only in-frame clones and lacks some. The sample has about 56,000 clones, roughly 75% seen once. These receptors have no known antigen. The source was PBMCs, collected from a glioma patient whose treatment included an IDH1 peptide vaccine. Receptors originate from a man aged 45-60 years with glioma. Both conserved end residues are part of each CDR3. The D gene is left open where the match is weak. Some rows have no size entry. The others give once, few or many, or a class for an expanded clone.

d_call	clone_size	v_call	j_call	cdr3_aa	cdr3_nt
TRBD1	-	TRBV9	TRBJ2-1	CASSVGALGRGLRTEDEQFF	TGTGCCAGCAGCGTGGGGGCACTTGGCAGGGGGCTACGCACGGAGGATGAGCAGTTCTTC
TRBD1	-	TRBV19	TRBJ1-1	CASGDRGTEAFF	TGTGCCAGTGGGGACAGGGGAACCGAAGCTTTCTTT
-	-	TRBV28	TRBJ1-2	CASSLRGDYGYTF	TGTGCCAGCAGTTTACGAGGGGACTATGGCTACACCTTC
-	few	TRBV30	TRBJ2-7	CACPKRDNSYEQYF	TGTGCCTGCCCGAAGAGGGACAACTCCTACGAGCAGTACTTC
-	once	TRBV15	TRBJ2-1	CATSRDINEQFF	TGTGCCACCAGCAGAGACATAAATGAGCAGTTCTTC
-	-	TRBV5-4	TRBJ1-4	CASSLQGNEKLFF	TGTGCCAGCAGCCTCCAAGGGAATGAAAAACTGTTTTTT
TRBD2	-	TRBV2	TRBJ2-3	CASRGTTRQTDTQYF	TGTGCCAGCCGGGGGACTACAAGGCAAACAGATACGCAGTATTTT
TRBD2	-	TRBV9	TRBJ2-1	CASSVAGGGAVNEQFF	TGTGCCAGCAGCGTAGCTGGCGGGGGGGCCGTCAATGAGCAGTTCTTC
TRBD1	-	TRBV5-1	TRBJ2-6	CASSFRGTGGESGANVLTF	TGCGCCAGCAGCTTTCGGGGGACAGGGGGCGAATCTGGGGCCAACGTCCTGACTTTC
-	-	TRBV5-4	TRBJ1-2	CASSLVGQNYGYTF	TGTGCCAGCAGCTTAGTAGGACAGAACTATGGCTACACCTTC
TRBD1	-	TRBV7-2	TRBJ1-5	CASSSTDRGGNQPQHF	TGTGCCAGCAGCTCCACCGACAGGGGCGGCAATCAGCCCCAGCATTTT
-	few	TRBV19	TRBJ1-5	CASSVRGGSNQPQHF	TGTGCCAGTAGTGTCAGGGGCGGAAGCAATCAGCCCCAGCATTTT
TRBD1	-	TRBV6-6	TRBJ2-1	CASSGDSRSYNEQFF	TGTGCCAGCAGTGGGGACAGCCGCTCCTACAATGAGCAGTTCTTC
TRBD1	-	TRBV29-1	TRBJ2-7	CSVVGQGAPVREQYF	TGCAGCGTTGTCGGACAGGGGGCCCCTGTGCGTGAGCAGTACTTC
-	-	TRBV5-1	TRBJ1-5	CASSSEPQHF	TGCGCCAGCAGCTCGGAGCCCCAGCATTTT
TRBD1	-	TRBV27	TRBJ2-1	CASSPRQGYRNEQFF	TGTGCCAGCAGTCCCCGACAGGGTTACCGAAATGAGCAGTTCTTC
TRBD2	-	TRBV2	TRBJ2-3	CASRSSGGADTQYF	TGTGCCAGCAGGAGTAGCGGGGGGGCAGATACGCAGTATTTT
TRBD2	-	TRBV2	TRBJ2-3	CASRTSVSTDTQYF	TGTGCCAGCAGGACTAGCGTGAGCACAGATACGCAGTATTTT
-	once	TRBV5-5	TRBJ1-4	CASSSSGRINEKLFF	TGTGCCAGCAGCTCAAGTGGGCGGATCAATGAAAAACTGTTTTTT
-	once	TRBV30	TRBJ2-5	CAWSVQGGGLETQYF	TGTGCCTGGAGTGTACAGGGGGGGGGCTTGGAGACCCAGTACTTC
-	few	TRBV7-2	TRBJ2-7	CASSLGREYEQYF	TGTGCCAGCAGCTTAGGACGGGAGTACGAGCAGTACTTC
-	few	TRBV30	TRBJ1-5	CAWSLGGMTNQPQHF	TGTGCCTGGAGCCTGGGGGGAATGACCAATCAGCCCCAGCATTTT
TRBD1	-	TRBV19	TRBJ1-1	CASSHTRGQGKGDTEAFF	TGTGCCAGTAGCCACACTCGGGGACAGGGCAAAGGGGACACTGAAGCTTTCTTT
-	few	TRBV7-3	TRBJ1-1	CASSLGTANEAFF	TGTGCCAGCAGCCTGGGCACAGCCAATGAAGCTTTCTTT
-	-	TRBV14	TRBJ2-1	CASSPGRVGEQFF	TGTGCCAGCAGCCCGGGAAGAGTTGGTGAGCAGTTCTTC
-	-	TRBV27	TRBJ2-7	CASSLKDPYEQYF	TGTGCCAGCAGTTTGAAAGACCCCTACGAGCAGTACTTC
-	-	TRBV11-2	TRBJ2-7	CASSLADGLEQYF	TGTGCCAGCAGCTTAGCGGACGGACTGGAGCAGTACTTC
-	-	TRBV5-5	TRBJ1-5	CASSLEGHQPQHF	TGTGCCAGCAGCTTGGAGGGGCATCAGCCCCAGCATTTT
-	few	TRBV6-5	TRBJ1-2	CASSYQGTYGYTF	TGTGCCAGCAGTTACCAGGGCACCTATGGCTACACCTTC
-	-	TRBV4-1	TRBJ2-3	CASSPPTGPDTQYF	TGCGCCAGCAGCCCCCCGACGGGGCCAGATACGCAGTATTTT
-	-	TRBV18	TRBJ2-7	CASSPPGGQDSSYEQYF	TGTGCCAGCTCACCACCGGGGGGGCAGGACAGCTCCTACGAGCAGTACTTC